In its sample, the clone carrying this T cell receptor (beta chain) was seen a few times. What it recognizes is unknown. Trimming at V came to 3 bases and at J to 7 bases, leaving 11 bases not matched to a gene. This CDR3 spans 16 amino acids. Germline CDR1 and CDR2: GTSNPN and SVGIG (reference sequence). The entry originates in a study of CD8+ T cells in alopecia areata. The overall study: The percentage of affected scalp area served as the score of severity for treated patients.

Investigators isolated RNA and reverse transcribed it into cDNA to act as the sequencing template. The table came from immunoSEQ multiplex PCR; TCRdb's copy has only in-frame clones and leaves some out. The sample includes roughly 64,000 clones, about half of them seen just once. Treatment: oral pan-JAK inhibitor, 5-10 mg twice daily. Collection of lesional scalp punch biopsies and peripheral blood was performed in alopecia areata patients. The study's findings and limits: Tofacitinib significantly lowered scalp clonality and expanded CD8+ clones among the top 100.

The sequencing here drew on CD8+ T cells sorted from blood, taken between weeks 36 and 40, from a patient treated with tofacitinib. This clonotype was sampled from a human donor with alopecia areata. The rearrangement links TRBV30 to TRBJ2-3, with 12 bases that match TRBD2. The CDR3 protein is CAWSRASGRAWNTQYF. The CDR3 DNA sequence: TGTGCCTGGAGCAGAGCTAGCGGGAGGGCTTGGAATACGCAGTATTTT.